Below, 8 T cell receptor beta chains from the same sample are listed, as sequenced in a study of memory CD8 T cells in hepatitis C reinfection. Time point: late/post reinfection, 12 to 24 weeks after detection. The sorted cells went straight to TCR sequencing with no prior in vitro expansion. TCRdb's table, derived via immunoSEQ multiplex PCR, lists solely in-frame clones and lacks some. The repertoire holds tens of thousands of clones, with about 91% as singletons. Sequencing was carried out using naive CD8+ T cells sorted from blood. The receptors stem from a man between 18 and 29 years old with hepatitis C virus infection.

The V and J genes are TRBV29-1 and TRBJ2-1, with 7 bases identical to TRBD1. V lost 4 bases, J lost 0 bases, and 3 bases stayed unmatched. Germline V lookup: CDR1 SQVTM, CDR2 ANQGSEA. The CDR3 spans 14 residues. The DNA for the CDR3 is TGCAGCGTTGTAGGGGGCCGCTCCTACAATGAGCAGTTCTTC. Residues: CSVVGGRSYNEQFF.

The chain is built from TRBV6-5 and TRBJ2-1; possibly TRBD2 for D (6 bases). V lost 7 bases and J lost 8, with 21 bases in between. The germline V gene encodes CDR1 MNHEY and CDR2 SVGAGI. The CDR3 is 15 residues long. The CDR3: CASTPPGGRLDEQFF. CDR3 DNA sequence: TGTGCCAGCACCCCCCCCGGAGGGAGACTGGATGAGCAGTTCTTC.

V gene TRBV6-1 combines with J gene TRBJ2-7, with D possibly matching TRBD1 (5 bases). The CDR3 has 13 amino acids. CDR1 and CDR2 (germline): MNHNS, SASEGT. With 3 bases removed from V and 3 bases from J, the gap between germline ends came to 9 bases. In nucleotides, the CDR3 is TGTGCCAGCAGTGATGTCAGGGACTACGAGCAGTACTTC. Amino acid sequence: CASSDVRDYEQYF.

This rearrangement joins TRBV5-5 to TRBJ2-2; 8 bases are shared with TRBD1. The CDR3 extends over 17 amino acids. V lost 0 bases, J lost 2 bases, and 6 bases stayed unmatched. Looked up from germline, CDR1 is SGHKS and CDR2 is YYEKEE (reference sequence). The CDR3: CASSLDWDRTNTGELFF. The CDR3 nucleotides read TGTGCCAGCAGCTTGGATTGGGACAGGACCAACACCGGGGAGCTGTTTTTT.

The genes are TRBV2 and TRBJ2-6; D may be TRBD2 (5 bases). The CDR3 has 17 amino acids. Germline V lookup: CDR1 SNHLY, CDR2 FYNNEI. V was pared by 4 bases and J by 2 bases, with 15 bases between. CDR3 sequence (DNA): TGTGCCAGCAGTGGGAGCGGCCTTCATACTGGGGCCAACGTCCTGACTTTC. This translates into CASSGSGLHTGANVLTF.

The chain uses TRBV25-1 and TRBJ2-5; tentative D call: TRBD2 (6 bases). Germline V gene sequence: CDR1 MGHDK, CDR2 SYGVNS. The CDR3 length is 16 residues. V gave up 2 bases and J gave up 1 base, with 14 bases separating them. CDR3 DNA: TGTGCCAGCAGTGAACAGAGACTAGGCGGCCAAGAGACCCAGTACTTC. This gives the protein CASSEQRLGGQETQYF. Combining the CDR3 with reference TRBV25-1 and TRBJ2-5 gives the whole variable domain EADIYQTPRYLVIGTGKKITLECSQTMGHDKMYWYQQDPGMELHLIHYSYGVNSTEKGDLSSESTVSRIRTEHFPLTLESARPSHTSQYLCASSEQRLGGQETQYFGPGTRLLVL.

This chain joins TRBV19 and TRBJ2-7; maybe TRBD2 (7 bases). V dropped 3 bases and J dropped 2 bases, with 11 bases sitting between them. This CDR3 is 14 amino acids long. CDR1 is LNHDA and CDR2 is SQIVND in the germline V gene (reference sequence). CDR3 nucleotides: TGTGCCAGTAGTATCCCGGGGGGCGCCTACGAGCAGTACTTC. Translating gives CASSIPGGAYEQYF.

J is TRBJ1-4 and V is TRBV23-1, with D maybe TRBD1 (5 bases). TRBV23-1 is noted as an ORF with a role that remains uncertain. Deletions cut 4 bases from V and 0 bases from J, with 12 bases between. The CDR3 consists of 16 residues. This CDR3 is CASSLPGRATNEKLFF. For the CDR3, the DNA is TGCGCCAGCAGTCTTCCAGGGCGTGCAACTAATGAAAAACTGTTTTTT.